This TCR beta chain is drawn from a study of T cell responses to AZD1222 COVID-19 vaccine. Libraries were prepared by immunoSEQ multiplex PCR; TCRdb keeps only in-frame clonotypes and omits some of them. The sample includes roughly 80,000 clones, under 95% of them seen just once. Between the trimmed V and J ends, which lost 5 bases and 4 bases, there was a span of 12 bases. The CDR3 contains 14 residues. Germline CDR1 and CDR2: SEHNR and FQNEAQ (reference sequence). Worth noting for this clone: The antigen remains undetermined.

General observations from the study: The study found Spike-specific TCR breadth and depth rose after two AZD1222 doses.

Timing groups of about 4 and about 12 weeks for second doses were pooled. The chain recombines TRBV7-9 with TRBJ1-5; the D gene is possibly TRBD1 (5 bases). The sequencing here drew on peripheral blood, taken 28 days after the second AZD1222 dose. The sequence derives from an adult who received the AZD1222 COVID-19 vaccine. Written as DNA, the CDR3 is TGTGCCAGCAGCCCCACCCAGGGAAATCAGCCCCAGCATTTT. Residues: CASSPTQGNQPQHF. The variable domain in full, completed from reference TRBV7-9 and TRBJ1-5, reads DTGVSQNPRHKITKRGQNVTFRCDPISEHNRLYWYRQTLGQGPEFLTYFQNEAQLEKSRLLSDRFSAERPKGSFSTLEIQRTEQGDSAMYLCASSPTQGNQPQHFGDGTRLSIL.